The T cell receptor beta chain under discussion was sequenced for a study of blood T cell repertoires in COVID-19 (dated by TCRdb to 2020 to 2022). About the investigation overall: Collaborator samples came from the United States, Italy and Spain and covered acute and convalescent phases of COVID-19. Samples were obtained from the ongoing ImmuneRACE study (first 160 participants) and from 1,254 subjects provided by 6 global collaborators. The sample metadata nearly always contained a de-identified subject ID, COVID-19 status, age in years and sex. The prospective study material was composed of cDNA or gDNA derived from T cells, B-cell-depleted T cells, or PBMCs. Subjects who had been exposed to COVID-19, were actively infected with it, or had recovered from it provided the deeply sampled blood TCRbeta repertoires that made up the dataset. Where available, HLA class I and class II types were obtained from metadata supplied by the sample provider rather than from assay-based typing. The repertoires were made available in a free public database intended to serve as a resource for research on the immune response to SARS-CoV-2.

The junction shows trimming of 2 bases on V and 4 bases on J, plus 12 bases between the germline ends. The CDR3 starts with the cysteine, ends with the phenylalanine, and has 14 residues. The entry retains the CDR3 DNA only, 42 bases that are in frame from base 1. CDR1 and CDR2, per the germline V gene (reference sequence), are SGHKS and YYEKEE. TCRbeta CDR3 regions were amplified from genomic DNA using the immunoSEQ Assay, a bias-controlled multiplex PCR. As for the original processing: Nucleated cell counts per sample were estimated from amplification of reference gene primers within the assay. To quantify the absolute abundance of each unique TCRbeta CDR3 rearrangement, sequence reads were collapsed and filtered. For each sample, productive Simpson clonality was calculated as the square root of Simpson's diversity index over productive rearrangements. Here the immuneACCESS table is served through TCRdb, limited to in-frame sequences with V and J called. Missing clones are a known gap in these copies; in checked studies unresolved V genes cover under half, and the rest lacks a known reason. Clone size and V and J calls were adopted from that table, with D and trimming inferred from the DNA. Recorded for this sample are tens of thousands of clones; more than 70% of them occurred a single time. The top ten clonotypes cover about 20% of the sample.

In the case of this clone: Its antigen remains unidentified. Base qualities were left out, and no much larger clone turns up one base away.

Broader findings and caveats from the paper: How much clinical and demographic metadata was included differed by source and by participant, and the metadata was provided uncurated.

Each collaborating institution followed its own protocols to collect whole blood in K2EDTA tubes. For TCRbeta analysis, collaborators shipped samples in one of three forms: frozen whole blood, isolated PBMCs, or DNA extracted from either of those sample types. This TCR came from a woman in her forties or fifties with active or convalescent COVID-19. The sequence links TRBV5-5 to TRBJ1-2; a tentative D call is TRBD1 (5 bases match). The source material was peripheral blood. CDR3 region: CASSFSPGGYGYTF. The bases are TGTGCCAGCAGCTTCTCCCCCGGGGGCTATGGCTACACCTTC.